The 25 T cell receptor beta chains below were found in one sample sequenced in a study of regulatory T cells in long-lasting Graves disease. Construction of TCR beta libraries relied on iRepertoire HTBI primers and on Arm-PCR targeting CDR3 regions. Using its own MiXCR run on the multiplex PCR reads, TCRdb lists one record per CDR3 protein. The sample lists about 370,000 distinct CDR3 sequences, roughly a sixth occurring once. The time point denotes: newly diagnosed GD, antithyroid drugs for less than 3 months. The TCR library was made from RNA extracted from PBMCs. The sample was peripheral blood mononuclear cells (PBMCs), taken at new diagnosis, from a patient treated with antithyroid drugs. The receptors here all came from a female donor with Graves disease.

This clonotype was seen at least ten times. The chain is built from TRBV12-3 or TRBV12-4 and TRBJ2-1, with D possibly called TRBD1 or TRBD2 (5 bases each). Trimming cost V 5 bases and J 7 bases, with 15 bases left between them. This CDR3 has 14 amino acids. This chain's CDR3 is CASSRWDQQNEQFF. The CDR3 region has the DNA TGTGCCAGCAGTCGCTGGGACCAGCAGAATGAGCAGTTCTTC.

This clonotype was seen at least ten times. The genes are TRBV3-1 and TRBJ2-7; 11 nucleotides align to TRBD2. CDR1 is LGHDT and CDR2 is YNNKEL in the germline V gene (reference sequence). The CDR3 consists of 15 residues. V trimming: 5 bases; J trimming: 2 bases; junction bases outside the gene matches: 5. CDR3 region: CASSNVAGGPYEQYF. The CDR3, as DNA: TGTGCCAGCAGCAATGTAGCGGGAGGGCCCTACGAGCAGTACTTC.

The V gene is TRBV6-2 or TRBV6-3, the J gene TRBJ2-7, with D possibly called TRBD1 or TRBD2 (5 bases each). Germline V gene lookup returns CDR1 MNHEY and CDR2 SVGEGT. The V end lost 8 bases, the J end lost 2 bases, and 16 bases lay between the germline ends. The length of the CDR3 is 14 residues. The CDR3 nucleotides read TGTGCCAGCGGCTCCGGGACGGGTACCTACGAGCAGTACTTC. Protein sequence: CASGSGTGTYEQYF.

This clonotype showed up many times. CDR3 residues: CATSGSGGQPQHF. In nucleotides, the CDR3 is TGTGCCACCAGTGGGTCGGGTGGGCAGCCCCAGCATTTT. V gene TRBV24-1 combines with J gene TRBJ1-5; D not certain. CDR1 is KGHDR, CDR2 SFDVKD, per germline. The CDR3 loop spans 13 amino acids. V shed 5 bases and J shed 7 bases, with 11 bases lying between them.

This clonotype showed up just a few times. This chain links TRBV7-2 with TRBJ2-7, with a weak D call TRBD2 (6 bases). Germline V lookup: CDR1 SGHTA, CDR2 FQGNSA. The CDR3 has 16 amino acids. The V end lost 2 bases, the J end lost 2 bases, and 16 bases lay between the germline ends. CDR3 loop: CASSLNHGLTPYEQYF. The DNA of the CDR3 is TGTGCCAGCAGCTTAAACCACGGACTAACTCCCTACGAGCAGTACTTC.

This clonotype was recorded many times. V usage is TRBV9 and J usage is TRBJ1-2, with 7 bases matching TRBD1. The CDR3 contains 13 residues. Germline V gene sequence: CDR1 SGDLS, CDR2 YYNGEE. The V and J ends lost 2 bases and 5 bases, in that order; junction bases with no gene match: 3. The CDR3 DNA sequence: TGTGCCAGCAGCGTGGGACAGTCTTATGGCTACACCTTC. This sequence encodes CASSVGQSYGYTF.

This clonotype has a count of ten or more. The CDR3 DNA sequence: TGTGCCAGCATTGCGGAGAAACGGCCAACTCACACTGAAGCTTTCTTT. It codes for CASIAEKRPTHTEAFF. The chain carries TRBV2 and TRBJ1-1; D unresolved. The CDR3 covers 16 residues. Germline lookup yields CDR1 SNHLY and CDR2 FYNNEI. V was pared by 7 bases and J by 3 bases, with 21 bases between.

This clonotype was counted many times. The chain employs TRBV11-3 and TRBJ1-6, with D possibly matching TRBD1 (5 bases). Trimming cost V 5 bases and J 6 bases, with 17 bases left between them. Germline assignment: CDR1 SGHNT and CDR2 YENEEA. This CDR3 region has 16 residues. CDR3 in DNA: TGTGCCAGCAGCCCGGGGGGACCTGGCTCTAATTCACCCCTCCACTTT. Residues: CASSPGGPGSNSPLHF.

This clonotype has more than one count but fewer than ten. In this CDR3 the conserved last residue, phenylalanine or tryptophan, is missing, so a read error is likely. The DNA is omitted, as the CDR3 cannot be located on it reliably, and the CDR3 follows TCRdb's listing. The rearrangement uses TRBV15 and TRBJ2-3; TRBD1 reflects the table's D call only, with no check against the DNA. The CDR3 is 9 amino acids long, termini counted. The germline V gene encodes CDR1 LNHNV and CDR2 YYDKDF (reference sequence). This CDR3 is CATSRDQVP.

This clonotype was recorded many times. This rearrangement joins TRBV4-3 to TRBJ1-2; D is ambiguous. Germline CDR1 reads LGHNA; CDR2 reads YSLEER. Trimming took 0 bases from V and 7 from J, leaving 12 bases between them. The CDR3 extends over 14 amino acids. The CDR3 region has the DNA TGCGCCAGCAGCCAAGAGGACTCAAGAAGTGGCTACACCTTC. Encoded protein: CASSQEDSRSGYTF.

There are many counts of this clonotype. The V gene is TRBV29-1, the J gene TRBJ2-7; D is unclear. Trimming removed 3 bases at V and 0 bases at J, with 18 bases between. The CDR3 runs to 16 residues. Germline assignment: CDR1 SQVTM and CDR2 ANQGSEA. In DNA, the CDR3 is TGCAGCGTTGATGGATTCGGAGACCCGAGCTCCTACGAGCAGTACTTC. This codes for CSVDGFGDPSSYEQYF.

Many counts were recorded for this clonotype. The rearrangement links TRBV6-1 to TRBJ1-2, with no clear D. The CDR3 loop spans 14 amino acids. Germline V gene data show CDR1 as MNHNS and CDR2 as SASEGT. V was shortened by 7 bases and J by 5 bases, with 17 bases between the two germline ends. CDR3 residues: CASNKDGFLYGYTF. DNA of the CDR3: TGTGCCAGCAACAAGGACGGATTTTTGTATGGCTACACCTTC.

The chain recombines TRBV4-3 with TRBJ2-7; 7 bases fit TRBD2. The ends lost 1 base at V and 0 bases at J; junction bases unmatched: 9. The CDR3 is made up of 17 amino acids. Per germline, CDR1 LGHNA and CDR2 YSLEER. As DNA, the CDR3 is TGCGCCAGCAGCCAAGTAATTACACTAGCGTCCTCCTACGAGCAGTACTTC. This gives the protein CASSQVITLASSYEQYF.

V is TRBV12-3 or TRBV12-4 and J is TRBJ2-5; a weak D match, TRBD2 (7 bases). This CDR3 is 16 amino acids long. Trimming shortened V by 2 bases and J by 4 bases, and 17 bases separated the two germline ends. The CDR3 DNA reads as TGTGCCAGCAGTTTAAGTGGCGGGGGCGGAGGAGAGACCCAGTACTTC. This gives the protein CASSLSGGGGGETQYF.

In DNA form, the CDR3 reads TGTGCCAGTAGTATAGATCATTCAGGCGGGAATGAGCAGTTCTTC. Translated, it gives CASSIDHSGGNEQFF. V is TRBV19 and J is TRBJ2-1, with D possibly being TRBD2 (5 bases). Germline assignment: CDR1 LNHDA and CDR2 SQIVND (reference sequence). The length of the CDR3 is 15 residues. V gave up 0 bases and J gave up 7 bases, with 13 bases separating them.

The table lists this clonotype with many counts. This chain joins TRBV20-1 and TRBJ1-5; possible D gene TRBD1, 6 bases. Germline assignment: CDR1 DFQATT and CDR2 SNEGSKA (reference sequence). Trimming pared 6 bases from V and 0 bases from J, leaving 15 bases between. The CDR3 runs to 15 residues. The CDR3 sequence is CSAAHRASSNQPQHF. The CDR3 DNA sequence: TGCAGTGCAGCCCACAGGGCATCTAGCAATCAGCCCCAGCATTTT.

The sample holds many counts of this clonotype. The J gene is TRBJ2-3, the V gene TRBV5-1, with 7 bases aligning to TRBD2. The CDR3 consists of 16 residues. V lost 1 base to trimming and J lost 2 bases; unmatched junction nucleotides: 7. The germline V gene encodes CDR1 SGHRS and CDR2 YFSETQ. The DNA for the CDR3 is TGCGCCAGCAGCTTGAAGCGGGATCCCTTCACAGATACGCAGTATTTT. It is translated as CASSLKRDPFTDTQYF.

V usage is TRBV6-5 and J usage is TRBJ2-1; D is possibly TRBD1 (6 bases). Trimming removed 0 bases from V and 9 bases from J, with 9 bases in between. The V gene's germline CDR1 is MNHEY and CDR2 SVGAGI. This CDR3 contains 13 residues. The CDR3 DNA follows: TGTGCCAGCAGTTACTCCGAAGGGGGTGAGCAGTTCTTC. This sequence encodes CASSYSEGGEQFF.

This clonotype was found many times. The chain combines TRBV3-1 with TRBJ1-2; maybe TRBD1 (5 bases). This CDR3 is 14 amino acids long. The V end lost 4 bases, the J end lost 5 bases, and 14 bases lay between the germline ends. Germline lookup yields CDR1 LGHDT and CDR2 YNNKEL (reference sequence). Written as DNA, the CDR3 is TGTGCCAGCAGCCCATTTACGGGACTGTATGGCTACACCTTC. It yields the protein CASSPFTGLYGYTF.

Ten or more counts support this clonotype. The chain recombines TRBV24-1 with TRBJ2-1; 9 bases are a match to TRBD1. The length of the CDR3 is 16 residues. After removal of 4 bases from V and 4 bases from J, the junction contained 7 bases not matched to a gene. Germline V gene sequence: CDR1 KGHDR, CDR2 SFDVKD. The CDR3 DNA reads as TGTGCCACCAGTGACCCGAGACAGGGGGTATACAATGAGCAGTTCTTC. Its protein is CATSDPRQGVYNEQFF.

In this sample, this clonotype turned up many times. The rearrangement uses TRBV11-2 and TRBJ2-1; 16 bases map to TRBD2. Germline V lookup: CDR1 SGHAT, CDR2 FQNNGV. CDR3 length equals 18 residues. Trimming removed 4 bases from V and 2 bases from J; junction bases left unmatched: 5. The CDR3 coding sequence is TGTGCCAGCAGCTCCCCAGGGACTAGCGGGAGGGCCTACAATGAGCAGTTCTTC. It is translated as CASSSPGTSGRAYNEQFF.

This clonotype has at least ten counts. The chain couples TRBV20-1 to TRBJ2-1, with TRBD1 as a possible D gene (6 bases). Germline V gene lookup returns CDR1 DFQATT and CDR2 SNEGSKA (reference sequence). V shed 1 base and J shed 9 bases, with 10 bases lying between them. CDR3 length: 12 residues. The CDR3: CSARADSSEQFF. Here the CDR3 DNA reads TGCAGTGCTAGAGCGGACAGCTCTGAGCAGTTCTTC.

This clonotype was counted at least ten times. The chain joins TRBV4-1 to TRBJ1-2; D is unclear. Per germline, CDR1 MGHRA and CDR2 YSYEKL. Trimming took off 3 bases at V and 6 bases at J, with 11 bases between the two ends. The CDR3 is made up of 13 amino acids. The CDR3 DNA is TGCGCCAGCAGCCATGAAAACATGAATGGCTACACCTTC. As protein: CASSHENMNGYTF.

The rearrangement joins TRBV15 to TRBJ2-2; 8 positions agree with TRBD1. The junction had 7 bases not matched to a gene; V was cut back by 2 bases and J by 2 bases. CDR1 is LNHNV and CDR2 is YYDKDF in the germline V gene (reference sequence). The CDR3 is 17 amino acids. CDR3: CATSRSWTGINTGELFF. In nucleotides, the CDR3 is TGTGCCACCAGCAGATCGTGGACAGGGATTAACACCGGGGAGCTGTTTTTT.

The CDR3 loop is CASSLTSGDYNEQFF. The CDR3 DNA sequence: TGTGCCAGCAGCTTAACTAGCGGAGACTACAATGAGCAGTTCTTC. The chain recombines TRBV7-3 with TRBJ2-1; possibly TRBD2 for D (6 bases). CDR1 is SGHTA and CDR2 is FQGTGA in the germline V gene. This CDR3 is built from 15 residues. Trimming cost V 0 bases and J 3 bases, with 9 bases left between them.